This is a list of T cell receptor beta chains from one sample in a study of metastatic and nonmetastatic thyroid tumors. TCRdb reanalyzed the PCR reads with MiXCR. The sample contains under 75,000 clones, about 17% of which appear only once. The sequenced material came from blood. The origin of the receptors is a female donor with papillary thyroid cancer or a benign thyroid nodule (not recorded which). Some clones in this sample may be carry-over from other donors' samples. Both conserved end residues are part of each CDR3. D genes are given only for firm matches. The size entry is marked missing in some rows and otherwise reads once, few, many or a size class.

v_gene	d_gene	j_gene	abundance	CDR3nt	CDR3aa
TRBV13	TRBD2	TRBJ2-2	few	TGTGCCAGCAGCGAGAGGCAGGGACTAGCGGCCTTTTACACCGGGGAGCTGTTTTTT	CASSERQGLAAFYTGELFF
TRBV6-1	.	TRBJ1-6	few	TGTGCCAGCAGGACCCCGGGACTGGGGGATTCACCCCTCCACTTT	CASRTPGLGDSPLHF
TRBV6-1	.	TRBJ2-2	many	TGTGCCAGCAGTTGGCCAGGTTACGCGAACACCGGGGAGCTGTTTTTT	CASSWPGYANTGELFF
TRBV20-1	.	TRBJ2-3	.	TGCAGTGCTAGAGATGATGGCGGGACGATCACAGATACGCAGTATTTT	CSARDDGGTITDTQYF
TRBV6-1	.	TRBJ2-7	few	TGTGCCAGTAGGGGACCCGGAGGGCCGAGCTCCTACGAGCAGTACTTC	CASRGPGGPSSYEQYF
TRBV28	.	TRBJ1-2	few	TGTGCCAGCATTCCCCCCGGGCCGCGATTTTGGGGAGGCTACACCTTC	CASIPPGPRFWGGYTF
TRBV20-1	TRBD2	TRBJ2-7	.	TGCAGTGCTAGACCACGGGGACTAGCGGGAAACTACGAGCAGTACTTC	CSARPRGLAGNYEQYF
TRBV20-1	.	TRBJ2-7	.	TGCAGTGCGAGCAAGGGTGAAGGCTTTCTCGAGCAGTACTTC	CSASKGEGFLEQYF
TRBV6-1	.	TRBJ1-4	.	TGTGCCAGCAGCGTACAGGGTGTAACTAATGAAAAACTGTTTTTT	CASSVQGVTNEKLFF
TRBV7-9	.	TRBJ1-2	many	TGTGCCAGCAGCCCCCCGGGGGACAAGGGCTATGGCTACACCTTC	CASSPPGDKGYGYTF
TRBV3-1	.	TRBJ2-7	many	TGTGCCAGCAGCCGATCCGCCCTCAGGGAGACCTACGAGCAGTACTTC	CASSRSALRETYEQYF
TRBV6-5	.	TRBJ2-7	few	TGTGCCAGCAGTCTCTCGGTACCAGGTATCTACGAGCAGTACTTC	CASSLSVPGIYEQYF
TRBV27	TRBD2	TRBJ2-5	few	TGTGCCAGCAGTACTACCAGCGGGGGCTTTAAGACCCAGTACTTC	CASSTTSGGFKTQYF
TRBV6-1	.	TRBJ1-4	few	TGTGCCAGCAGCTCTACTACGGGAATTGGTAATGAAAAACTGTTTTTT	CASSSTTGIGNEKLFF
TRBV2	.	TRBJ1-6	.	TGTGCCAGCAGTGAGGTACAGGGACGATCACCCCTCCACTTT	CASSEVQGRSPLHF
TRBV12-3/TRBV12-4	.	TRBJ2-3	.	TGTGCCAGCAGTACGACGGCCAGCGGCAGCACAGATACGCAGTATTTT	CASSTTASGSTDTQYF
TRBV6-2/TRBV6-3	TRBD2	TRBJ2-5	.	TGTGCCAGCAGCCCGACTAGCGGGGGCCAAGAGACCCAGTACTTC	CASSPTSGGQETQYF
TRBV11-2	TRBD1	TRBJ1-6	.	TGTGCCAGCAGTCGGCAGGACAGGGCGTATTCACCCCTCCACTTT	CASSRQDRAYSPLHF
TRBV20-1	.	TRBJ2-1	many	TGCAGTGCTAGAGTGCGGGACCCCTACAATGAGCAGTTCTTC	CSARVRDPYNEQFF
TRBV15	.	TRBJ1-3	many	TGTGCCACCAGACCCTGGGCCTCTGGAAACACCATATATTTT	CATRPWASGNTIYF
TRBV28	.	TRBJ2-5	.	TGTGCCAGCAGTTCAACCCTCACAGGGGGGGGAGAGACCCAGTACTTC	CASSSTLTGGGETQYF
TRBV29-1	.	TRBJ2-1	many	TGCAGCGGTAGCGTCGGGAATGAGCAGTTCTTC	CSGSVGNEQFF
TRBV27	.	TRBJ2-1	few	TGTGCCAGCAGTCTGATAGGCCATGAGCAGTTCTTC	CASSLIGHEQFF
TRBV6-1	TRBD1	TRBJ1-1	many	TGTGCCAGCAGTTTCTACCTCGGGACAGGGCGTTACACTGAAGCTTTCTTT	CASSFYLGTGRYTEAFF
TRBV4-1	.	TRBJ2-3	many	TGCGCCAGCAGCCCGTTTGCGGGTCTGGGCACAGATACGCAGTATTTT	CASSPFAGLGTDTQYF
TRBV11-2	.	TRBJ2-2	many	TGTGCCAGCAGCGCCTCAAGTTCCGGGGAGCTGTTTTTT	CASSASSSGELFF
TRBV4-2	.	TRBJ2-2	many	TGTGCCAGCAGCCAAGTACCGGGCTTGGACACCGGGGAGCTGTTTTTT	CASSQVPGLDTGELFF
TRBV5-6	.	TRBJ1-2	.	TGTGCCAGCAGCTTGCCCGGGGGCCATGGCTACACCTTC	CASSLPGGHGYTF
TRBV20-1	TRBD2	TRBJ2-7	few	TGCAGTGCGACCGGGACTAGCGGGAAAACCGCTTACGAGCAGTACTTC	CSATGTSGKTAYEQYF
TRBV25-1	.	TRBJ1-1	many	TGTGCCAGCAGTGAATCCGGGCGGCATACAGCTTTCTTT	CASSESGRHTAFF
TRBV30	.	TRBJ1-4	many	TGTGCCTGGAGTCAGGGCTTGGGGGAAAAACTGTTTTTT	CAWSQGLGEKLFF
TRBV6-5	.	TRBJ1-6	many	TGTGCCAGCAGTTACAGGGGAGCCTATAATTCACCCCTCCACTTT	CASSYRGAYNSPLHF
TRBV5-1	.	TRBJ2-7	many	TGCGCCAGCAGCTTGGATTCAGGTTACGAGCAGTACTTC	CASSLDSGYEQYF
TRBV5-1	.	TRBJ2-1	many	TGCGCCAGCAGCCCACAGGGCGACAATGAGCAGTTCTTC	CASSPQGDNEQFF
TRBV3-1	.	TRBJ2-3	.	TGTGCCAGCAGCCAAGCGGATACGCAGTATTTT	CASSQADTQYF
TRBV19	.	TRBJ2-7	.	TGTGCCAGTAGTTTCGGACACTTAGTACCCGAGCAGTACTTC	CASSFGHLVPEQYF
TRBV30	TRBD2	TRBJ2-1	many	TGTGCCTGGAGTCAGCGGGGGAATGAGCAGTTCTTC	CAWSQRGNEQFF
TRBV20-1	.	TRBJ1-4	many	TGCAGTGCTAGGACAGGCCGGGGCAATAATGAAAAACTGTTTTTT	CSARTGRGNNEKLFF
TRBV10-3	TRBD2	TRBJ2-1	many	TGTGCCATCAGTCTAGGGACTAGCGGGAGTCGGGATGAGCAGTTCTTC	CAISLGTSGSRDEQFF
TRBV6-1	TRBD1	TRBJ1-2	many	TGTGCCAGCAGACCCCCCCGGACAGGCTTCTGGGATGGCTACACCTTC	CASRPPRTGFWDGYTF
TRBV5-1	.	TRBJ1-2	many	TGCGCCAGCAGCTTTGAAATAGGCAGGGACAACTATGGCTACACCTTC	CASSFEIGRDNYGYTF
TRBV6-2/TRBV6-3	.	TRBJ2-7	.	TGTGCCAGCAGTTACTCGATCGGCCAGGGGAAGTACGAGCAGTACTTC	CASSYSIGQGKYEQYF
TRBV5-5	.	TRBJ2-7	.	TGTGCCAGCAGCTTGTATGACTACGAGCAGTACTTC	CASSLYDYEQYF
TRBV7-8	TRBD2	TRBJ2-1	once	TGTGCCAGCAGCTTAGCCGACCCCATAGCGGGACGGGGAGGGCAGTTCTTC	CASSLADPIAGRGGQFF
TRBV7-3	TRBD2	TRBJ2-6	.	TGTGCCAGCAGCCGCGGGGGGTCTGGGGCCAACGTCCTGACTTTC	CASSRGGSGANVLTF
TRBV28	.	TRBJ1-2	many	TGTGCCAGCAACATCCCGGGGGGAGGTGGTAATGGCTACACCTTC	CASNIPGGGGNGYTF
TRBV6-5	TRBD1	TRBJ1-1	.	TGTGCCAGCAGTTGGGACAGGAGCACTGAAGCTTTCTTT	CASSWDRSTEAFF
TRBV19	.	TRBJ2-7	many	TGTGCCAGTAGTTCGGCTGCAAATTACGAGCAGTACTTC	CASSSAANYEQYF
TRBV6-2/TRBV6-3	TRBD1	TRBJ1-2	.	TGTGCTATCAGTTACTACCGGACAGGGAGCGATGGCTACACCTTC	CAISYYRTGSDGYTF
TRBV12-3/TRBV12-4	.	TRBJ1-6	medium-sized	TGTGCCAGCAGCCTGATCCTCAGGTCACCCCTCCACTTT	CASSLILRSPLHF
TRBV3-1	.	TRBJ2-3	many	TGTGCCAGCAGCCCGACTAGCACAGATACGCAGTATTTT	CASSPTSTDTQYF
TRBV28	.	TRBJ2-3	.	TGTGCCAGCAGTTTACCCGAGGTACTAGCACTTAATACGCAGTATTTT	CASSLPEVLALNTQYF
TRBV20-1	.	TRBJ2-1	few	TGCAGTGCTAGAAGAGGGGACAATGAGCAGTTCTTC	CSARRGDNEQFF
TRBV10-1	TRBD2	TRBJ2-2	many	TGCGCCAGCAGACTAGCGGGAGACACCGGGGAGCTGTTTTTT	CASRLAGDTGELFF
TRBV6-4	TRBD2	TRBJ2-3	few	TGTGCCAGCAGTGACTCGCCACTAGCGGGTACTAGCACAGATACGCAGTATTTT	CASSDSPLAGTSTDTQYF
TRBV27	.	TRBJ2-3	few	TGTGTCAGCGTGGGTGCTCCTGACACATATACGCAGTATTTT	CVSVGAPDTYTQYF
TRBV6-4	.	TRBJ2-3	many	TGTGCCAGCAGTCCCCCCGACCGGGACGCAGCATATCGAAGCACAGATACGCAGTATTTT	CASSPPDRDAAYRSTDTQYF
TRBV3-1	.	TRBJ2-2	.	TGTGCCAGCAGCCCCCTTCGGGCTCCGAACACCGGGGAGCTGTTTTTT	CASSPLRAPNTGELFF
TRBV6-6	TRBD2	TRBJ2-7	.	TGTGCCAGCAGGTTACTAGCGGAGAGGGCGTACGAGCAGTACTTC	CASRLLAERAYEQYF
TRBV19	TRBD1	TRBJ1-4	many	TGTGCCAGTAGTATGGGGGACAGGGGGCGATTAGCTGAAAAACTGTTTTTT	CASSMGDRGRLAEKLFF